The 6 T cell receptor beta chains listed next were all sequenced from one sample in a study of blood T cell repertoires in COVID-19. The table came from immunoSEQ multiplex PCR; TCRdb's copy has only in-frame clones and leaves some out. The sample records tens of thousands of clones, 80% to 90% being singletons. Sequencing was done on a sample of peripheral blood. The receptor set was obtained from a woman aged 60-75 years with COVID-19, enrolled during active disease.

The chain joins TRBV3-1 (or the pseudogene TRBV3-2) to TRBJ2-4; possibly TRBD2 for D (5 bases). CDR1 and CDR2 (germline): LGHDT, YNNKEL (reference sequence). V shed 7 bases and J shed 9 bases, with 19 bases lying between them. CDR3 length equals 14 residues. This chain's CDR3 is CASTLGRAAPIQYF. The DNA of the CDR3 is TGTGCCAGCACCCTAGGGCGGGCAGCGCCCATTCAGTACTTC.

The chain is built from TRBV30 and TRBJ1-6; D unclear. V shed 5 bases and J shed 7 bases, with 6 bases lying between them. Germline loops: CDR1 GTSNPN, CDR2 SVGIG (reference sequence). The CDR3 runs 11 residues. The CDR3 sequence is CAWRENSPLHF. CDR3 nucleotides: TGTGCCTGGCGGGAGAATTCACCCCTCCACTTT.

This clone was detected once. This chain connects TRBV6-5 to TRBJ2-4, with TRBD1 matching over 9 bases. The CDR3 extends over 14 amino acids. With V trimmed by 10 bases and J by 3 bases, 7 bases remained unmatched. CDR1 is MNHEY and CDR2 is SVGAGI in the germline V gene. CDR3 region: CATRQGENKNIQYF. Written as DNA, the CDR3 is TGTGCCACAAGACAGGGGGAAAACAAAAACATTCAGTACTTC.

The genes are TRBV2 and TRBJ2-7, with a possible D match to TRBD1 (6 bases). V was trimmed by 8 bases and J by 7 bases, leaving 15 bases between them. Germline V gene lookup returns CDR1 SNHLY and CDR2 FYNNEI. CDR3 length: 12 amino acids. The CDR3 here is CASRNRVWEQYF. The CDR3 nucleotides are TGTGCCAGCCGAAACAGGGTGTGGGAGCAGTACTTC.

This clone was seen only a few times. This rearrangement joins TRBV18 to TRBJ2-7, with 10 bases matching TRBD2. CDR1 KGHSH and CDR2 LQKENI come from the germline V gene. The CDR3 extends over 15 amino acids. J was trimmed by 5 bases and V by 2 bases; bases with no gene match: 6. This CDR3 is CASSPGTSAANEQYF. CDR3 in DNA: TGTGCCAGCTCACCAGGGACTAGCGCAGCCAACGAGCAGTACTTC.

The V call is TRBV7-2, the J call TRBJ1-2; 8 nucleotides align to TRBD1. CDR3 length: 14 residues. V dropped 5 bases and J dropped 3; count of bases not matched to a gene: 5. Germline V gene lookup returns CDR1 SGHTA and CDR2 FQGNSA. The CDR3 spells CASSPTTGDYGYTF. The DNA of the CDR3 is TGTGCCAGCAGCCCCACGACAGGGGACTATGGCTACACCTTC. Full variable domain (missing parts from reference TRBV7-2 and TRBJ1-2): GAGVSQSPSNKVTEKGKDVELRCDPISGHTALYWYRQSLGQGLEFLIYFQGNSAPDKSGLPSDRFSAERTGGSVSTLTIQRTQQEDSAVYLCASSPTTGDYGYTFGSGTRLTVV.